The 30 T cell receptor beta chains listed next were all sequenced from one sample in a study of blood T cell repertoires in COVID-19 (dated by TCRdb to the early 2020s). The method behind the library was the immunoSEQ multiplex PCR assay. This immuneACCESS table, as held by TCRdb, lists in-frame sequences with V and J called but not all clones. Of the missing ones, under half trace to an unresolved V gene in checked studies; the others have no known cause. The sample table holds just over 90,000 clones, of which about 80% were seen once. The ten largest clones add up to 7% of the sample. The source material was peripheral blood. The receptors stem from a man aged 65-85 years with acute or convalescent COVID-19.

The J gene is TRBJ2-1, the V gene TRBV4-2; D unclear. Germline CDR1 LGHNA, CDR2 YNFKEQ. V lost 0 bases to trimming and J lost 12 bases, with 12 bases between them. The CDR3 has 13 residues. This CDR3 reads CASSQELRYWQFF. The CDR3 DNA is TGTGCCAGCAGCCAAGAACTACGGTACTGGCAGTTCTTC.

The chain is built from TRBV5-1 and TRBJ1-4, with 10 bases matching TRBD1. The CDR3 runs 16 residues. Germline V gene lookup returns CDR1 SGHRS and CDR2 YFSETQ. The V segment lost 4 bases and the J segment 8 bases; nucleotides outside the gene matches: 11. Here the CDR3 reads CASSGGDRGLWEKLFF. The CDR3 DNA reads TGCGCCAGCAGCGGAGGGGACAGGGGATTGTGGGAAAAACTGTTTTTT.

This clone occurred a few times. The gene calls are TRBV6-1 and TRBJ2-7; D perhaps matches TRBD1 (6 bases). CDR1 and CDR2 from the germline V gene are MNHNS and SASEGT. The CDR3 runs to 13 residues. V lost 2 bases to trimming and J lost 5 bases, with 10 bases between them. For the CDR3, the DNA is TGTGCCAGCAGTGAATCAGCAGGGGACGAGCAGTACGTC. Translating gives CASSESAGDEQYV.

The J gene is TRBJ1-2, the V gene TRBV11-2, with 8 bases lining up with TRBD1. Germline CDR1 is SGHAT and CDR2 is FQNNGV. V trimming: 2 bases; J trimming: 4 bases; junction bases outside the gene matches: 12. The CDR3 sequence is 17 residues long. CDR3 residues: CASSLTPPGTGLYGYTF. CDR3 DNA sequence: TGTGCCAGCAGCTTAACTCCCCCCGGGACAGGACTCTATGGCTACACCTTC.

The chain couples TRBV6-5 to TRBJ2-5; 8 bases are a match to TRBD2. The CDR3 is made up of 14 amino acids. Germline V gene lookup returns CDR1 MNHEY and CDR2 SVGAGI. V lost 5 bases to trimming and J lost 5 bases; unmatched junction nucleotides: 7. The CDR3, as DNA: TGTGCCAGCAGTAGCGGGGGTATCGCGGAGACCCAGTACTTC. Translation: CASSSGGIAETQYF.

The rearrangement links TRBV2 to TRBJ2-4, with a possible D match to TRBD2 (5 bases). Germline-derived CDR1 and CDR2 are SNHLY and FYNNEI. CDR3 length: 14 amino acids. Trimming removed 7 bases at V and 0 bases at J, with 10 bases between. This chain's CDR3 is CASTGGLAKNIQYF. CDR3 sequence (DNA): TGTGCCAGCACTGGAGGCTTAGCCAAAAACATTCAGTACTTC.

This sequence joins TRBV2 and TRBJ1-4, with D possibly being TRBD1 (6 bases). The CDR3 runs to 17 residues. Germline assignment: CDR1 SNHLY and CDR2 FYNNEI. The V end lost 3 bases, the J end lost 3 bases, and 17 bases lay between the germline ends. The CDR3 region is CASSEDAGAGANEKLFF. CDR3 bases: TGTGCCAGCAGTGAGGACGCAGGGGCGGGAGCTAATGAAAAACTGTTTTTT.

The chain is built from TRBV3-1 (or the pseudogene TRBV3-2) and TRBJ2-5; TRBD1 is a possible D gene (5 bases). CDR3 length: 12 residues. CDR1 is LGHDT and CDR2 is YNNKEL in the germline V gene (reference sequence). V lost 4 bases, J lost 2 bases, and 5 bases lay in between. The CDR3 bases are TGTGCCAGCAGCCGACAGCAAGAGACCCAGTACTTC. Translated, it gives CASSRQQETQYF.

V usage is TRBV6-5 and J usage is TRBJ1-5; maybe TRBD1 (5 bases). Trimming removed 6 bases from V and 1 base from J, with 10 bases in between. The CDR3 is 14 amino acids. Germline CDR1 reads MNHEY; CDR2 reads SVGAGI. For the CDR3, the DNA is TGTGCCAGCAGGGGGCCCGGAAGCAATCAGCCCCAGCATTTT. This sequence encodes CASRGPGSNQPQHF.

This chain uses TRBV10-3 with TRBJ1-2; 11 bases map to TRBD1. This CDR3 is 15 amino acids long. Germline trimming cut 9 bases from V and 4 bases from J; bases unmatched to any gene: 10. The germline CDR1 and CDR2 sequences are ENHRY and SYGVKD. CDR3 nucleotide sequence: TGTGCCATAAGCGAGGACAGGGGGCTGGGCTATGGCTACACCTTC. As protein: CAISEDRGLGYGYTF.

Only a few counts were recorded for this clone. The rearrangement joins TRBV6-5 to TRBJ1-6, with TRBD1 identical over 7 bases. Germline V gives CDR1 MNHEY, CDR2 SVGAGI. V lost 6 bases, J lost 9 bases, and 8 bases stayed unmatched. This CDR3 spans 14 amino acids. Here the CDR3 DNA reads TGTGCCAGCAGGGACAGGCCGAGGGGTTCACCCCTCCACTTT. The encoded protein is CASRDRPRGSPLHF.

The J gene is TRBJ1-1, the V gene TRBV5-6, with 7 nucleotides matching TRBD1. This CDR3 is 15 amino acids long. Germline CDR1 and CDR2: SGHDT and YYEEEE. V lost 4 bases to trimming and J lost 0 bases; unmatched junction nucleotides: 6. CDR3 protein: CASSLGQIMNTEAFF. The CDR3 DNA reads TGTGCCAGCAGCCTGGGACAGATTATGAACACTGAAGCTTTCTTT. Combining the CDR3 with reference TRBV5-6 and TRBJ1-1 gives the whole variable domain DAGVTQSPTHLIKTRGQQVTLRCSPKSGHDTVSWYQQALGQGPQFIFQYYEEEERQRGNFPDRFSGHQFPNYSSELNVNALLLGDSALYLCASSLGQIMNTEAFFGQGTRLTVV.

This rearrangement joins TRBV18 to TRBJ1-6; 7 bases agree with TRBD1. The CDR3 extends over 14 amino acids. The germline gives CDR1 KGHSH, CDR2 LQKENI. V shed 5 bases, J shed 6 bases, and the junction held 4 bases outside the gene matches. The CDR3 region is CASSEGQPNSPLHF. As DNA, the CDR3 is TGTGCCAGCTCAGAGGGACAGCCTAATTCACCCCTCCACTTT.

The sample holds one count of this clone. The genes are TRBV6-5 and TRBJ1-1, with D perhaps matching TRBD1 (5 bases). The CDR3 runs to 15 residues. V was trimmed by 6 bases and J by 6 bases, leaving 20 bases between them. Germline CDR1 MNHEY, CDR2 SVGAGI. The CDR3, as DNA: TGTGCCAGCAGGGGTTTGGGGGACTTCGGCGCTGAAGCTTTCTTT. Translated: CASRGLGDFGAEAFF.

The V and J genes are TRBV2 and TRBJ1-3; 9 bases agree with TRBD1. Trimming cost V 5 bases and J 0 bases; bases outside gene matches: 8. From germline, CDR1 is SNHLY and CDR2 FYNNEI. This CDR3 is built from 17 residues. CDR3 nucleotides: TGTGCCAGCAGTCCGGGACAGGGTATACTCTCTGGAAACACCATATATTTT. Protein product: CASSPGQGILSGNTIYF.

This rearrangement joins TRBV19 to TRBJ1-5; 7 bases agree with TRBD1. Germline V gene sequence: CDR1 LNHDA, CDR2 SQIVND (reference sequence). There are 14 residues in the CDR3. V was clipped by 5 bases and J by 5 bases; unmatched bases: 6. CDR3 bases: TGTGCCAGTAGTCCCGGACAGGAAGATCAGCCCCAGCATTTT. This translates into CASSPGQEDQPQHF.

The genes are TRBV2 and TRBJ2-1; tentative D call: TRBD1 (6 bases). Germline lookup yields CDR1 SNHLY and CDR2 FYNNEI. V lost 6 bases, J lost 5 bases, and 11 bases lay in between. The CDR3 spans 13 residues. In DNA, the CDR3 is TGTGCCAGCAGGCGGACAGAAAACAATGAGCAGTTCTTC. Its protein product is CASRRTENNEQFF.

This chain connects TRBV18 to TRBJ1-1; D is perhaps TRBD1 (5 bases). V lost 0 bases and J lost 1, with 9 bases in between. The CDR3 has 15 amino acids. Germline V gene data show CDR1 as KGHSH and CDR2 as LQKENI. CDR3 coding DNA: TGTGCCAGCTCACCACCCGGTAGGGGGAACACTGAAGCTTTCTTT. It is translated as CASSPPGRGNTEAFF.

The chain uses TRBV3-1 (or the pseudogene TRBV3-2) and TRBJ1-2; D gene unclear. The CDR3 totals 14 residues. Germline CDR1 reads LGHDT; CDR2 reads YNNKEL (reference sequence). V lost 1 base and J 3 bases, leaving 9 bases between the germline ends. The CDR3 loop is CASSQVQAHYGYTF. CDR3 coding DNA: TGTGCCAGCAGCCAAGTGCAGGCCCACTATGGCTACACCTTC.

The chain couples TRBV7-2 to TRBJ2-5, with 7 positions matching TRBD2. V dropped 4 bases and J dropped 5; count of bases not matched to a gene: 10. Germline CDR1 SGHTA, CDR2 FQGNSA. This CDR3 has 15 amino acids. CDR3 in amino acids: CASSSSGVWAETQYF. The CDR3 nucleotides read TGTGCCAGCAGCTCGAGCGGGGTTTGGGCGGAGACCCAGTACTTC.

V gene TRBV28 combines with J gene TRBJ2-1; TRBD1 aligns across 7 bases. This CDR3 spans 16 amino acids. With 6 bases clipped from V and 3 bases from J, the junction kept 11 bases outside the gene matches. Germline lookup yields CDR1 MDHEN and CDR2 SYDVKM. In DNA form, the CDR3 reads TGTGCCAGCAGCCCCCCCCGGGACAGCCACTACAATGAGCAGTTCTTC. This codes for CASSPPRDSHYNEQFF.

The gene calls are TRBV6-5 and TRBJ1-1; the D gene is possibly TRBD1 (6 bases). Between the trimmed V and J ends, which lost 2 bases and 2 bases, there was a span of 15 bases. Germline V gives CDR1 MNHEY, CDR2 SVGAGI. This CDR3 has 16 amino acids. In nucleotides, the CDR3 is TGTGCCAGCAGTTACCTTAGGGACATCGTAAACACTGAAGCTTTCTTT. Translating gives CASSYLRDIVNTEAFF.

The V call is TRBV19, the J call TRBJ1-5; D gene ambiguous. CDR1 LNHDA and CDR2 SQIVND come from the germline V gene (reference sequence). V lost 1 base to trimming and J lost 4 bases, with 5 bases between them. The CDR3 covers 13 residues. The CDR3 here is CASSIGPNQPQHF. In DNA, the CDR3 is TGTGCCAGTAGTATAGGGCCGAATCAGCCCCAGCATTTT.

The chain recombines TRBV29-1 with TRBJ2-5, with 10 bases aligning to TRBD1. The germline V gene has CDR1 SQVTM and CDR2 ANQGSEA. The junction had 8 bases not matched to a gene; V was cut back by 8 bases and J by 5 bases. The CDR3 contains 13 residues. CDR3 sequence: CSSRQGAWETQYF. The CDR3 DNA reads as TGCAGCTCAAGACAGGGGGCTTGGGAGACCCAGTACTTC.

The CDR3 loop is CASSPPLGVSTF. In DNA form, the CDR3 reads TGTGCCAGCAGCCCACCCCTCGGGGTATCCACCTTC. The V and J genes are TRBV27 and TRBJ1-2; D unresolved. The germline V gene encodes CDR1 MNHEY and CDR2 SMNVEV (reference sequence). Trimming shortened V by 6 bases and J by 13 bases, and 18 bases separated the two germline ends. The CDR3 runs 12 residues.

This clone came up a few times. The chain has TRBV5-4 and TRBJ1-2; D is possibly TRBD1 (5 bases). This CDR3 has 14 amino acids. Germline V gene data show CDR1 as SGHNT and CDR2 as YYREEE (reference sequence). Trimming shortened V by 5 bases and J by 6 bases, and 17 bases separated the two germline ends. The CDR3 DNA follows: TGTGCCAGCAGGGGCACTCAGGGTCGGGATGGCTACACCTTC. Its protein is CASRGTQGRDGYTF.

This CDR3 is CASSLNGRSPLHF. The CDR3 DNA reads as TGTGCCAGCAGTTTAAATGGGCGTTCACCCCTCCACTTT. J is TRBJ1-6 and V is TRBV25-1; D gene ambiguous. CDR1 MGHDK and CDR2 SYGVNS come from the germline V gene. The length of the CDR3 is 13 residues. The germline V and J ends were trimmed by 5 bases and 9 bases, with 11 bases remaining between them. Drawing the rest from reference TRBV25-1 and TRBJ1-6, the complete variable domain is EADIYQTPRYLVIGTGKKITLECSQTMGHDKMYWYQQDPGMELHLIHYSYGVNSTEKGDLSSESTVSRIRTEHFPLTLESARPSHTSQYLCASSLNGRSPLHFGNGTRLTVT.

J is TRBJ1-3 and V is TRBV29-1; TRBD1 is a possible D gene (5 bases). Trimming took off 6 bases at V and 2 bases at J, with 14 bases between the two ends. The CDR3 contains 14 residues. Looked up from germline, CDR1 is SQVTM and CDR2 is ANQGSEA. CDR3 residues: CSVGPGDAGNTIYF. Here the CDR3 DNA reads TGCAGCGTGGGCCCGGGGGATGCTGGAAACACCATATATTTT.

The chain links TRBV15 to TRBJ1-5, with TRBD1 as a possible D gene (5 bases). CDR1 LNHNV and CDR2 YYDKDF come from the germline V gene (reference sequence). V lost 5 bases to trimming and J lost 6 bases, with 14 bases between them. This CDR3 spans 14 amino acids. The CDR3 coding sequence is TGTGCCACCAGCTATCGACAGAAGGGTCAGCCCCAGCATTTT. It is translated as CATSYRQKGQPQHF.

The chain recombines TRBV18 with TRBJ2-1, with 14 positions matching TRBD2. The germline gives CDR1 KGHSH, CDR2 LQKENI. This CDR3 spans 17 amino acids. The J segment lost 2 bases and the V segment lost 6 bases, leaving 6 bases of the junction unmatched. CDR3 amino acids: CASSPGTSGGPYNEQFF. Here the CDR3 DNA reads TGTGCCAGCTCGCCTGGGACTAGCGGGGGACCCTACAATGAGCAGTTCTTC.